A selection of T cell receptor beta chains follows, all from one sample in a study of T cell responses to AZD1222 COVID-19 vaccine. TCRdb's copy holds only in-frame clones and misses some; the assay was immunoSEQ multiplex PCR. Here the sample spans fewer than 100,000 clones, about 81% being singletons. The specimen was peripheral blood, collected 28 days after the second AZD1222 dose. The receptors shown here come from an adult who received the AZD1222 COVID-19 vaccine. Each CDR3 is given with its conserved first and last residue. The D gene is left open where the match is weak. Size values are once, few and many counts, or a class for expanded clones, and some rows have none.

>NA|NA|TRBJ2-2|TRBV10-3
CAIYTGAGAGELFF
TGTGCCATCTACACGGGGGCAGGGGCCGGGGAGCTGTTTTTT
>few|NA|TRBJ1-5|TRBV19
CASSIGKLNQPQHF
TGTGCCAGTAGTATTGGGAAACTTAATCAGCCCCAGCATTTT
>NA|NA|TRBJ2-3|TRBV5-6
CATGGVTDTQYF
TGTGCAACCGGGGGCGTCACAGATACGCAGTATTTT
>few|NA|TRBJ2-3|TRBV5-4
CASSRDRYTDTQYF
TGTGCCAGCAGCAGAGATCGTTACACAGATACGCAGTATTTT
>NA|TRBD1|TRBJ1-3|TRBV29-1
CSVFTGQAIYF
TGCAGCGTATTTACCGGACAGGCCATATATTTT
>NA|NA|TRBJ1-1|TRBV12-2
CASRLAVEGTANTEAFF
TGTGCAAGTCGCTTAGCAGTAGAAGGGACGGCGAACACTGAAGCTTTCTTT
>NA|NA|TRBJ1-2|TRBV3-1/TRBV3-2
CASSSNEGSYGYTF
TGTGCCAGCAGCTCCAATGAAGGGTCCTATGGCTACACCTTC
>few|TRBD1|TRBJ1-2|TRBV25-1
CASSWTGGNGYTF
TGTGCCAGCTCCTGGACAGGGGGCAATGGCTACACCTTC
>few|NA|TRBJ1-2|TRBV6-5
CASRAQGGYGYTF
TGTGCCAGCAGGGCACAGGGAGGCTATGGCTACACCTTC
>few|NA|TRBJ1-4|TRBV5-1
CASSRDSATNEKLFF
TGCGCCAGCAGCAGAGACAGTGCAACTAATGAAAAACTGTTTTTT
>NA|NA|TRBJ2-5|TRBV5-6
CASSLWGRETQYF
TGTGCCAGCAGCTTGTGGGGAAGAGAGACCCAGTACTTC
>NA|TRBD1|TRBJ1-2|TRBV4-1
CASSQEGTGYNYGYTF
TGCGCCAGCAGCCAAGAGGGGACAGGGTATAACTATGGCTACACCTTC
>NA|NA|TRBJ1-1|TRBV6-5
CASSYSQGTEAFF
TGTGCCAGCAGTTACTCACAGGGCACTGAAGCTTTCTTT
>NA|NA|TRBJ2-2|TRBV4-1
CASSQLGSGELFF
TGCGCCAGCAGCCAATTGGGATCCGGGGAGCTGTTTTTT
>NA|NA|TRBJ2-6|TRBV3-1/TRBV3-2
CASSLSAGANVLTF
TGTGCCAGCAGCCTTTCGGCTGGGGCCAACGTCCTGACTTTC
>NA|NA|TRBJ2-7|TRBV4-1
CASSQEGRGRPTSDLEQYF
TGCGCCAGCAGCCAAGAGGGTAGGGGCAGACCGACCTCTGACCTCGAGCAGTACTTC
>NA|NA|TRBJ1-1|TRBV9
CASSVGRMNTEAFF
TGTGCCAGCAGCGTTGGACGGATGAACACTGAAGCTTTCTTT
>NA|NA|TRBJ2-7|TRBV5-1
CASSPSQGRSYEQYF
TGCGCCAGCAGTCCATCACAGGGGAGGTCCTACGAGCAGTACTTC
>NA|TRBD1|TRBJ1-6|TRBV2
CASSWEGTGPDNSPLHF
TGTGCCAGCAGTTGGGAGGGGACAGGGCCGGATAATTCACCCCTCCACTTT
>NA|TRBD2|TRBJ2-1|TRBV9
CASSARAGGLDNEQFF
TGTGCCAGCAGCGCTAGAGCGGGGGGGCTAGACAATGAGCAGTTCTTC
>NA|TRBD1|TRBJ2-1|TRBV7-9
CASSLAERTGFNEQFF
TGTGCCAGCAGCTTAGCGGAGAGGACAGGGTTCAATGAGCAGTTCTTC
>NA|NA|TRBJ1-5|TRBV27
CASSLRDPLGQPQHF
TGTGCCAGCAGTTTGCGAGACCCCCTTGGGCAGCCCCAGCATTTT
>few|NA|TRBJ1-2|TRBV6-5
CASIQAGEGYGYTF
TGTGCCAGCATCCAGGCGGGGGAAGGGTATGGCTACACCTTC
>once|NA|TRBJ1-2|TRBV6-5
CAGGGLYYGYTF
TGTGCCGGGGGGGGGCTGTACTATGGCTACACCTTC
>once|NA|TRBJ1-2|TRBV5-4
CASSLGGAGGNYGYTF
TGTGCCAGCAGCCTTGGTGGGGCGGGCGGGAACTATGGCTACACCTTC
>NA|NA|TRBJ2-3|TRBV5-6
CASSRMRIQAGTQYF
TGTGCCAGCAGCCGGATGAGAATCCAGGCGGGTACGCAGTATTTT
>NA|NA|TRBJ1-1|TRBV6-1
CASSEQGPNTEAFF
TGTGCCAGCAGTGAACAGGGTCCGAACACTGAAGCTTTCTTT
>NA|NA|TRBJ1-2|TRBV5-4
CASSLGGFDYGYTF
TGTGCCAGCAGCTTGGGAGGGTTCGACTATGGCTACACCTTC
>NA|NA|TRBJ1-3|TRBV7-9
CASSFDGSSGNTIYF
TGTGCCAGCAGCTTTGACGGTTCCTCTGGAAACACCATATATTTT
>NA|NA|TRBJ2-2|TRBV9
CASSVDGRAGDTGELFF
TGTGCCAGCAGCGTAGATGGTAGGGCAGGGGACACCGGGGAGCTGTTTTTT
>NA|TRBD1|TRBJ2-5|TRBV9
CASRPGQGGGETQYF
TGTGCCAGCAGGCCGGGACAGGGCGGGGGAGAGACCCAGTACTTC
>NA|NA|TRBJ1-4|TRBV18
CASSLPDGGGGKLFF
TGTGCCAGCTCACTCCCAGACGGTGGAGGCGGAAAACTGTTTTTT
>NA|TRBD1|TRBJ1-6|TRBV19
CASRPGTGGSPLHF
TGTGCCAGTAGGCCCGGGACAGGGGGCTCACCCCTCCACTTT
>NA|NA|TRBJ2-3|TRBV5-1
CASSSDGTDTQYF
TGCGCCAGCAGCTCCGATGGAACAGATACGCAGTATTTT
>NA|TRBD1|TRBJ1-4|TRBV30
CAWTRQGSNEKLFF
TGTGCCTGGACCCGACAGGGATCTAATGAAAAACTGTTTTTT
>few|TRBD2|TRBJ2-7|TRBV7-8
CASSLVVAGGQSSYEQYF
TGTGCCAGCAGCTTAGTGGTAGCGGGAGGACAAAGCTCCTACGAGCAGTACTTC
>few|TRBD1|TRBJ2-2|TRBV7-2
CASSFGTGGLELFF
TGTGCCAGCAGCTTCGGTACAGGGGGCTTGGAGCTGTTTTTT
>NA|TRBD2|TRBJ2-3|TRBV11-3
CASSLDQRGTDTQYF
TGTGCCAGCAGCTTAGATCAGCGGGGAACAGATACGCAGTATTTT
>once|TRBD2|TRBJ2-5|TRBV3-1/TRBV3-2
CASSQVEPGLAGGRVAYQETQYF
TGTGCCAGCAGCCAAGTAGAACCGGGACTAGCGGGAGGAAGGGTCGCGTACCAAGAGACCCAGTACTTC
>NA|NA|TRBJ1-5|TRBV3-1/TRBV3-2
CASSQDRDQPQHF
TGTGCCAGCAGCCAAGATCGGGATCAGCCCCAGCATTTT
>NA|NA|TRBJ1-1|TRBV6-5
CASSYWTDTRGTEAFF
TGTGCCAGCAGTTACTGGACGGATACTAGGGGCACTGAAGCTTTCTTT
>NA|NA|TRBJ2-1|TRBV29-1
CSVDTYNEQFF
TGCAGCGTTGATACGTACAATGAGCAGTTCTTC